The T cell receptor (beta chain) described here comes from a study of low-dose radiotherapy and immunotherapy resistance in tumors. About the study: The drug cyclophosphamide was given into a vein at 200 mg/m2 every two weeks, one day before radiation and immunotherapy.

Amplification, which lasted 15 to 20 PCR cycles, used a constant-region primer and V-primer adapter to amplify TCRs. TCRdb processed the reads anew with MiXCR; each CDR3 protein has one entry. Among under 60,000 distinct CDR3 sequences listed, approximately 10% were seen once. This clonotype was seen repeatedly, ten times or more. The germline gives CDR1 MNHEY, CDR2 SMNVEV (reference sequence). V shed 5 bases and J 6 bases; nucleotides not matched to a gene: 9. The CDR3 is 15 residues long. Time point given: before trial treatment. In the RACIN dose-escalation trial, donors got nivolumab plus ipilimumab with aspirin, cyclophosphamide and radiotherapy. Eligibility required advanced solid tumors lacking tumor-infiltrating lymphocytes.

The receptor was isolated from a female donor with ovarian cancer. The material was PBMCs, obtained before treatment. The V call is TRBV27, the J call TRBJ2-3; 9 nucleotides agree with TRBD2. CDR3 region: CASSLLAGMGDTQYF. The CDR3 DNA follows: TGTGCCAGCAGTCTCCTAGCGGGAATGGGGGATACGCAGTATTTT.